The 2 T cell receptor beta chains reported below all come from one sample, sequenced in a study of blood T cell repertoires in COVID-19 (dated by TCRdb to 2018 to 2021). Libraries were built with the immunoSEQ multiplex PCR assay. This is the immuneACCESS table as TCRdb keeps it, with only in-frame sequences that have V and J called. A part of the clones is gone; compared with another copy, unresolved V genes explain less than half, and the rest is unexplained. The sample records 50,000 to 80,000 clones, around 80% of which are singletons. Around 14% of the sample goes to the ten largest clones. Sequencing used peripheral blood. Source of these receptors: a man aged 55 to 70 with COVID-19, enrolled during active disease.

This clone was seen repeatedly, ten times or more. V usage is TRBV5-4 and J usage is TRBJ1-3; D may be TRBD1 (5 bases). Trimming took 2 bases from V and 0 from J, leaving 12 bases between them. Germline-derived CDR1 and CDR2 are SGHNT and YYREEE (reference sequence). The CDR3 totals 16 residues. CDR3 in amino acids: CASSFGGAISGNTIYF. The CDR3 region has the DNA TGTGCCAGCAGCTTCGGAGGGGCCATCTCTGGAAACACCATATATTTT.

This CDR3 reads CASSLYQGAPGYTF. The DNA of the CDR3 is TGCGCCAGCAGCTTGTACCAGGGGGCGCCTGGCTACACCTTC. This chain uses TRBV5-1 with TRBJ1-2, with TRBD1 identical over 8 bases. V lost 1 base to trimming and J lost 7 bases; unmatched junction nucleotides: 6. The germline V gene has CDR1 SGHRS and CDR2 YFSETQ. The CDR3 totals 14 residues.